The 25 T cell receptor beta chains below were found in one sample sequenced in a study of early T cells in non-severe SARS-CoV-2 infection. TCRdb re-derived calls from the 5' RACE reads in MiXCR, one entry per CDR3 protein. The table lists around 60,000 distinct CDR3 sequences, about 13% of them singletons. The specimen sequenced was whole blood. These receptors were taken from an adult who was a healthcare worker with PCR-confirmed SARS-CoV-2 infection or an uninfected control (not recorded which).

This clonotype was counted only a few times. J is TRBJ2-1 and V is TRBV6-5; 12 bases align to TRBD2. V trimming: 4 bases; J trimming: 9 bases; junction bases outside the gene matches: 10. Germline V lookup: CDR1 MNHEY, CDR2 SVGAGI. The CDR3 extends over 16 amino acids. The CDR3 sequence: CASSFATSGGYSEQFF. In DNA, the CDR3 is TGTGCCAGCAGTTTTGCGACTAGCGGGGGTTATAGTGAGCAGTTCTTC.

This clonotype showed up many times. The rearrangement joins TRBV10-2 to TRBJ1-5; D is undetermined. The CDR3 runs to 15 residues. V shed 0 bases and J shed 5 bases, with 11 bases lying between them. From germline, CDR1 is WSHSY and CDR2 SAAADI. CDR3 coding DNA: TGCGCCAGCAGTGAGTCCTTTGTAAGGGATCAGCCCCAGCATTTT. Residues: CASSESFVRDQPQHF.

This clonotype came up many times. The chain employs TRBV7-8 and TRBJ1-2; TRBD1 might be the D (6 bases). V was shortened by 5 bases and J by 8 bases, with 21 bases between the two germline ends. The CDR3 is made up of 15 amino acids. Looked up from germline, CDR1 is SGHVS and CDR2 is FQNEAQ. The CDR3 spells CASSLGGQRGDGYTF. The CDR3, as DNA: TGTGCCAGCAGCCTAGGAGGACAGCGGGGGGACGGCTACACCTTC.

This clonotype has at least ten counts. CDR3 DNA sequence: TGTGCCAGCTCACCAGGGATAGCGGGTACCTACAATGAGCAGTTCTTC. This codes for CASSPGIAGTYNEQFF. The V call is TRBV18, the J call TRBJ2-1, with TRBD2 matching over 7 bases. With 2 bases clipped from V and 2 bases from J, the junction kept 6 bases outside the gene matches. The CDR3 is 16 amino acids. Germline values: CDR1 KGHSH, CDR2 LQKENI.

The chain recombines TRBV7-2 with TRBJ2-2, with D unclear. CDR3 length: 15 residues. Germline CDR1 and CDR2: SGHTA and FQGNSA. The ends were cut back, 0 bases at V and 7 bases at J, with 12 bases in the middle. In DNA form, the CDR3 reads TGTGCCAGCAGCTTAGCTTTGGGTTCGAGCGGGGAGCTGTTTTTT. This translates into CASSLALGSSGELFF.

This clonotype was seen only a few times. This chain connects TRBV11-1 to TRBJ2-1; D perhaps matches TRBD2 (6 bases). The length of the CDR3 is 12 residues. Germline V gives CDR1 SGHAT, CDR2 FQDESV (reference sequence). V was shortened by 1 base and J by 8 bases, with 6 bases between the two germline ends. CDR3: CASSLGGDEQFF. DNA of the CDR3: TGTGCCAGCAGCTTAGGCGGGGATGAGCAGTTCTTC.

The chain uses TRBV4-2 and TRBJ1-1; D might be TRBD1 (6 bases). Germline CDR1 LGHNA, CDR2 YNFKEQ. Deletions cut 0 bases from V and 4 bases from J, with 9 bases between. This CDR3 comprises 14 residues. DNA for the CDR3: TGTGCCAGCAGCCAAGATCAGGGGAGCACTGAAGCTTTCTTT. Protein: CASSQDQGSTEAFF.

This clonotype was seen a few times. The genes are TRBV4-1 and TRBJ1-5; D gene ambiguous. The V gene's germline CDR1 is MGHRA and CDR2 YSYEKL. V lost 0 bases and J lost 1, with 4 bases in between. CDR3 length equals 14 residues. CDR3 region: CASSQEGSNQPQHF. Here the CDR3 DNA reads TGCGCCAGCAGCCAAGAAGGGAGCAATCAGCCCCAGCATTTT.

V usage is TRBV9 and J usage is TRBJ2-3, with no clear D. V shed 0 bases and J shed 0 bases, with 5 bases lying between them. From germline, CDR1 is SGDLS and CDR2 YYNGEE. This CDR3 has 14 residues. DNA of the CDR3: TGTGCCAGCAGCGTAGTACCTAGCACAGATACGCAGTATTTT. Residues: CASSVVPSTDTQYF.

There are many counts of this clonotype. The gene calls are TRBV5-1 and TRBJ2-1, with 7 positions matching TRBD1. V lost 4 bases and J lost 6; bases outside the gene matches: 13. CDR1 and CDR2 from the germline V gene are SGHRS and YFSETQ. The CDR3 covers 16 residues. The CDR3 reads CASSPMPGTAFNEQFF. As DNA, the CDR3 is TGCGCCAGCAGCCCGATGCCCGGGACAGCCTTCAATGAGCAGTTCTTC.

At least ten counts were recorded for this clonotype. The chain has TRBV21-1 and TRBJ1-4; the D call of TRBD1 is as the table states it, not checked on the DNA. TRBV21-1 is a pseudogene segment. The CDR3 length is 15 residues. The CDR3: CASSKLPATNEKLFF. In nucleotides, the CDR3 is TGTGCCAGCAGCAAACTCCCGGCTACAAATGAAAAACTGTTTTTT.

This clonotype was seen at least ten times. The V and J genes are TRBV5-1 and TRBJ1-1; TRBD1 is a possible D gene (6 bases). The CDR3 covers 14 residues. Between the trimmed V and J ends, which lost 3 bases and 4 bases, there was a span of 13 bases. Germline-derived CDR1 and CDR2 are SGHRS and YFSETQ. Written as DNA, the CDR3 is TGCGCCAGCAGCTGGCCAGGGGAAAGCACTGAAGCTTTCTTT. Translating it yields CASSWPGESTEAFF.

The J gene is TRBJ1-1, the V gene TRBV27; D unresolved. The V end lost 6 bases, the J end lost 11 bases, and 13 bases lay between the germline ends. This CDR3 contains 11 residues. The germline V gene encodes CDR1 MNHEY and CDR2 SMNVEV (reference sequence). The CDR3 protein is CASSSRTRAFF. CDR3 sequence (DNA): TGTGCCAGCAGCTCTAGAACGAGGGCTTTCTTT.

The chain has TRBV9 and TRBJ2-3, with D unresolved. Germline V gene lookup returns CDR1 SGDLS and CDR2 YYNGEE. The CDR3 sequence is 14 residues long. V shed 3 bases and J shed 10 bases, with 18 bases lying between them. The CDR3 sequence: CASSGPSGMAAQYF. CDR3 in DNA: TGTGCCAGCAGCGGCCCCAGTGGTATGGCGGCGCAGTATTTT.

The chain has TRBV29-1 and TRBJ2-5; 10 nucleotides line up with TRBD2. Trimming took 3 bases from V and 5 from J; bases not matched to a gene: 9. Looked up from germline, CDR1 is SQVTM and CDR2 is ANQGSEA. The CDR3 runs 15 residues. The CDR3 DNA reads TGCAGCGTTGAGGTAGCGGGGGGCCTAGACGAGACCCAGTACTTC. Its protein product is CSVEVAGGLDETQYF.

This clonotype has at least ten counts. The chain employs TRBV14 and TRBJ2-5; 13 positions match TRBD2. Germline V gene lookup returns CDR1 SGHDN and CDR2 FVKESK. J gave up 2 bases and V 0 bases, and 6 bases lay outside the gene matches. CDR3 length equals 18 residues. DNA of the CDR3: TGTGCCAGCAGCCAAGATTTGGGACTAGCGGGGAGGCAAGAGACCCAGTACTTC. Translating gives CASSQDLGLAGRQETQYF.

This clonotype came up a few times. The genes are TRBV23-1 and TRBJ1-4; maybe TRBD1 (5 bases). TRBV23-1 is an open reading frame, and its role is uncertain. CDR3 length equals 15 residues. Trimming left V 2 bases short and J 8 bases short, with 15 bases between. In DNA, the CDR3 is TGCGCCAGCAGTCAAAATCCGGGACTGAAAGAAAAACTGTTTTTT. This sequence encodes CASSQNPGLKEKLFF.

The V call is TRBV30, the J call TRBJ1-1; D is perhaps TRBD1 (5 bases). Deletions cut 0 bases from V and 2 bases from J, with 7 bases between. CDR1 and CDR2 from the germline V gene are GTSNPN and SVGIG (reference sequence). This CDR3 spans 13 amino acids. The CDR3: CAWSVTENTEAFF. The CDR3 DNA reads TGTGCCTGGAGTGTGACAGAAAACACTGAAGCTTTCTTT.

A few counts support this clonotype. V usage is TRBV20-1 and J usage is TRBJ2-3; 11 bases map to TRBD2. V shed 0 bases and J 0 bases; nucleotides not matched to a gene: 5. The CDR3 is made up of 17 amino acids. Germline V CDR1 and CDR2: DFQATT, SNEGSKA (reference sequence). The CDR3, as DNA: TGCAGTGCTAGAGACCCGACTAGCGGGGCTAGCACAGATACGCAGTATTTT. Translation: CSARDPTSGASTDTQYF.

This clonotype appeared many times. V usage is TRBV19 and J usage is TRBJ2-4; D is unresolved. The CDR3 loop spans 14 amino acids. The V gene's germline CDR1 is LNHDA and CDR2 SQIVND (reference sequence). The V end lost 3 bases, the J end lost 0 bases, and 6 bases lay between the germline ends. CDR3 protein: CASSIGLAKNIQYF. The CDR3 nucleotides are TGTGCCAGTAGTATCGGGTTAGCCAAAAACATTCAGTACTTC.

This clonotype was observed at least ten times. V is TRBV11-3 and J is TRBJ1-1; no definite D call. Trimming stripped 4 bases from V and 7 bases from J, with 13 bases between. Germline loops: CDR1 SGHNT, CDR2 YENEEA. The CDR3 is made up of 13 amino acids. The CDR3 DNA sequence: TGTGCCAGCAGCTCGGGCACAAACCTTGAAGCTTTCTTT. Amino acids: CASSSGTNLEAFF.

In this sample, this clonotype turned up a few times. J is TRBJ2-7 and V is TRBV29-1; D unresolved. The CDR3 totals 12 residues. CDR1 and CDR2 from the germline V gene are SQVTM and ANQGSEA. V lost 4 bases and J 0 bases, leaving 7 bases between the germline ends. Written as DNA, the CDR3 is TGCAGCGTTGGGGATAGCTCCTACGAGCAGTACTTC. This gives the protein CSVGDSSYEQYF.

The rearrangement links TRBV12-3 or TRBV12-4 to TRBJ1-3; D unclear. This CDR3 comprises 14 residues. Trimming removed 3 bases from V and 4 bases from J, with 10 bases in between. CDR3 loop: CASSLHPRGNTIYF. The CDR3 coding sequence is TGTGCCAGCAGTTTGCACCCCCGGGGAAACACCATATATTTT.

The sample holds a few counts of this clonotype. J is TRBJ1-1 and V is TRBV10-1; D remains unclear. The CDR3 has 13 residues. V lost 3 bases, J lost 0 bases, and 5 bases lay in between. Germline loops: CDR1 WNHNN, CDR2 SYGVQD (reference sequence). CDR3 sequence (DNA): TGCGCCAGCAGTGAAAACCTGAACACTGAAGCTTTCTTT. This translates into CASSENLNTEAFF.

The J gene is TRBJ2-7, the V gene TRBV24-1, with no clear D. Deletions cut 0 bases from V and 0 bases from J, with 14 bases between. The CDR3 runs to 17 residues. Germline V gene data show CDR1 as KGHDR and CDR2 as SFDVKD. This CDR3 reads CATSDLRRHTVSYEQYF. The CDR3 region has the DNA TGTGCCACCAGTGATTTGCGTCGACACACCGTCTCCTACGAGCAGTACTTC.